This T cell receptor beta chain was sequenced during a study of graft-versus-host responses after intestinal transplantation. At the level of the study: Every recipient had anti-thymocyte globulin induction and two to four years of tacrolimus plus steroids.

Some clones are missing from TCRdb's copy, which holds only in-frame ones; the method was immunoSEQ multiplex PCR. The sample yields tens of thousands of clones, just under 95% seen once. As concerns this clone: Its cognate antigen is unknown.

Findings and limits, study-wide: Analysis identified GvH clones in recipient marrow, with some appearing first in ileum or blood. With peak circulating GvH clone levels came an association with early post-transplant HvG declines.

The receptor was derived from a human patient who received an intestinal transplant, so some T cells may come from the graft donor. The specimen comprised PBMCs, sampled roughly 760 days after a first intestinal transplant, on the day of a second.

The CDR3 is CASSVAVGGEETQYF. CDR3 DNA sequence: TGTGCCAGCAGCGTAGCGGTCGGGGGCGAAGAGACCCAGTACTTC. The J gene is TRBJ2-5, the V gene TRBV9; D tentatively reads TRBD1 or TRBD2 (6 bases each). Trimming removed 0 bases from V and 3 bases from J, with 12 bases in between. The germline V gene encodes CDR1 SGDLS and CDR2 YYNGEE. The CDR3 runs to 15 residues.